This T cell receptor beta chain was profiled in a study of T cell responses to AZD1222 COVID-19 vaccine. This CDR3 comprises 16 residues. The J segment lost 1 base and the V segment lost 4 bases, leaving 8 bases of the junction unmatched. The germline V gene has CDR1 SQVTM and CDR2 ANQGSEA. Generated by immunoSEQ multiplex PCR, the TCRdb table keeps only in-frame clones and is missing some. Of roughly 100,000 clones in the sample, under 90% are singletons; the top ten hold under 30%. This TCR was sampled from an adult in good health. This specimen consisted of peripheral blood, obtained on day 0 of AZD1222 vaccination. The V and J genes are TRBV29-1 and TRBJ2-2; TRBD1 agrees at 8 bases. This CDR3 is CSVGGIQGENTGELFF. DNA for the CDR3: TGCAGCGTTGGAGGGATACAGGGGGAGAACACCGGGGAGCTGTTTTTT.